The clone carrying this TCR beta chain was detected only a few times. Its antigen is unidentified. The method was immunoSEQ multiplex PCR; TCRdb's version includes in-frame clones alone and lacks a portion of them. The table lists roughly 110,000 clones, around 90% of them singletons, with roughly 0.61% in the top ten. Germline lookup yields CDR1 SGHRS and CDR2 YFSETQ. The CDR3 covers 12 residues. The V end lost 0 bases, the J end lost 10 bases, and 10 bases lay between the germline ends. These data belong to a study of a mutant IDH1 vaccine in newly diagnosed glioma. At the level of the study: Vaccine dosing followed radiotherapy by 4-6 weeks, or accompanied temozolomide cycles. Patients previously underwent radiotherapy, temozolomide, or both, and most underwent both.

Time point in this sample: week 11, during vaccination. Alongside topical imiquimod, each dose of vaccine comprised 300 ug of mutant IDH1 20-mer peptide. This chain links TRBV5-1 with TRBJ1-1; unclear D gene. The receptor's source is a woman in her 50s with glioma. Sequenced material: PBMCs, taken from a glioma patient whose treatment included an IDH1 peptide vaccine. CDR3: CASSLARDRAFF. CDR3 bases: TGCGCCAGCAGCTTGGCTAGGGATCGAGCTTTCTTT. The variable domain in full, completed from reference TRBV5-1 and TRBJ1-1, reads KAGVTQTPRYLIKTRGQQVTLSCSPISGHRSVSWYQQTPGQGLQFLFEYFSETQRNKGNFPGRFSGRQFSNSRSEMNVSTLELGDSALYLCASSLARDRAFFGQGTRLTVV.